Sequencing of this T cell receptor beta chain was carried out in a study of T-cell reconstitution after alpha-beta-depleted transplantation in children. J was trimmed by 0 bases and V by 4 bases; bases with no gene match: 5. There are 16 residues in the CDR3. Germline V CDR1 and CDR2: DFQATT, SNEGSKA (reference sequence). The TCRbeta library incorporated unique molecular identifiers. Each CDR3 protein is one row after TCRdb ran MiXCR on the PCR reads. The sample includes approximately 980,000 distinct CDR3 sequences, under 30% of them seen just once. The chain uses TRBV20-1 and TRBJ2-4; 11 nucleotides match TRBD1. This sequence originates from a boy under two years old who had a stem cell transplant for SCID, so the T cells may come from the graft donor. The input for sequencing was PBMCs, mostly from graft donor cells, taken 360 days after TCRalphabeta/CD19-depleted stem cell transplant. The DNA for the CDR3 is TGCAGTGCTATAGGACAGGGGGCATTAGCCAAAAACATTCAGTACTTC. Protein product: CSAIGQGALAKNIQYF.